This T cell receptor beta chain was sequenced during a study of T-cell reconstitution after alpha-beta-depleted transplantation in children. General study points: In patients about two months after transplant, alpha-beta T cells reportedly arose from several hundred expanded graft clones. For some patients, TCRbeta diversity was high at day 60 because of recipient T cells and thymic progenitors that survived.

The TCRbeta library incorporated unique molecular identifiers. MiXCR, run by TCRdb on the PCR reads, gives a single entry per CDR3 protein. The sample gives about 250,000 distinct CDR3 sequences, roughly a quarter of which show up once; about 4.8% is in the top ten. The ends lost 7 bases at V and 8 bases at J; junction bases unmatched: 8. This CDR3 is built from 14 residues. As regards this clonotype: The target antigen is unknown.

The J gene is TRBJ1-4, the V gene TRBV12-3 or TRBV12-4; 9 nucleotides line up with TRBD1. The input for sequencing was PBMCs, mostly from graft donor cells, taken 360 days after TCRalphabeta/CD19-depleted stem cell transplant. The origin of this receptor is a female patient aged 2-10 years who had a stem cell transplant for congenital amegakaryocytic thrombocytopenia, so the T cells may come from the graft donor. The CDR3 sequence is CASTRTGEIEKLFF. The DNA of the CDR3 is TGTGCCAGCACCCGGACAGGGGAAATCGAAAAACTGTTTTTT.